Below, 30 T cell receptor beta chains from the same sample are listed, as sequenced in a study of cytomegalovirus exposure and HLA in healthy donors. Researchers ran the PCR with 60 Vbeta and 13 Jbeta primers. Profiled with immunoSEQ multiplex PCR; TCRdb holds only in-frame clones, not every one. The sample lists about 190,000 clones, 79% occurring once. The sequencing sample was made of PBMCs. All receptors derive from a woman aged 18-29 years in good health and CMV-seronegative.

The V and J genes are TRBV27 and TRBJ2-3; unclear D gene. Germline CDR1 and CDR2: MNHEY and SMNVEV (reference sequence). Trimming pared 0 bases from V and 4 bases from J, leaving 5 bases between. This CDR3 contains 13 residues. CDR3: CASSLSSADTQYF. CDR3 nucleotide sequence: TGTGCCAGCAGTTTATCTTCGGCAGATACGCAGTATTTT.

The table lists this clone with a few counts. The rearrangement joins TRBV6-5 to TRBJ1-3; D ambiguous. The CDR3 contains 14 residues. The ends were cut back, 6 bases at V and 2 bases at J, with 11 bases in the middle. The germline gives CDR1 MNHEY, CDR2 SVGAGI. The CDR3 loop reads CASRLRSPGNTIYF. CDR3 in DNA: TGTGCCAGCAGACTGAGATCGCCTGGAAACACCATATATTTT.

The chain uses TRBV7-3 and TRBJ2-1; 14 bases agree with TRBD2. The CDR3 loop spans 15 amino acids. V trimming: 5 bases; J trimming: 10 bases; junction bases outside the gene matches: 7. Germline loops: CDR1 SGHTA, CDR2 FQGTGA. The DNA of the CDR3 is TGTGCCAGCAGCCAGACTAGCGGGGGGGTCCAGGAGCAGTTCTTC. Its translation: CASSQTSGGVQEQFF.

This chain connects TRBV15 to TRBJ1-2, with a possible D match to TRBD1 (6 bases). The V gene lost 3 bases and the J gene lost 4 bases, with 15 bases spanning the gap. The length of the CDR3 is 15 residues. Germline CDR1 and CDR2: LNHNV and YYDKDF (reference sequence). CDR3 bases: TGTGCCACCAGCAGGGACGGACAGATCCTCTATGGCTACACCTTC. Its translation: CATSRDGQILYGYTF.

The rearrangement links TRBV5-8 to TRBJ2-7; 7 nucleotides align to TRBD1. This CDR3 is 14 amino acids long. V lost 2 bases to trimming and J lost 3 bases; unmatched junction nucleotides: 5. Germline assignment: CDR1 SGHTS and CDR2 YDEGEE. The CDR3 coding sequence is TGTGCCAGCAGCTTCCTTAGGGACAGCTACGAGCAGTACTTC. Encoded protein: CASSFLRDSYEQYF.

This clone came up once. The rearrangement links TRBV6-5 to TRBJ1-1, with D uncertain. This CDR3 spans 16 amino acids. Trimming took off 0 bases at V and 1 base at J, with 12 bases between the two ends. Germline V gene lookup returns CDR1 MNHEY and CDR2 SVGAGI. The CDR3 DNA reads as TGTGCCAGCAGTTACTCGGGCTCCCGGGGGAACACTGAAGCTTTCTTT. Protein: CASSYSGSRGNTEAFF.

The chain recombines TRBV9 with TRBJ2-7; 9 positions agree with TRBD2. The CDR3 runs to 15 residues. The trim removed 4 bases at V and 2 bases at J, leaving 7 bases unmatched. In germline, CDR1 is SGDLS, CDR2 YYNGEE. The CDR3 loop is CASSPRLAATYEQYF. DNA for the CDR3: TGTGCCAGCAGCCCCCGACTAGCGGCCACCTACGAGCAGTACTTC.

This clone was seen a handful of times. The chain uses TRBV11-3 and TRBJ2-2; D perhaps matches TRBD2 (5 bases). Trimming left V 4 bases short and J 8 bases short, with 11 bases between. This CDR3 region has 13 residues. The germline CDR1 and CDR2 sequences are SGHNT and YENEEA. The CDR3, as DNA: TGTGCCAGCAGCTCGACCGGGGAGGGGGAGCTGTTTTTT. As protein: CASSSTGEGELFF.

With respect to this clone: Other nucleotide sequences in the sample specify the same CDR3. The CDR3 reads CASSLSGETQYF. The CDR3 bases are TGTGCCAGCAGTTTATCGGGCGAGACCCAGTACTTC. This chain joins TRBV27 and TRBJ2-5, with D unresolved. V was shortened by 0 bases and J by 5 bases, with 4 bases between the two germline ends. This CDR3 spans 12 amino acids. Germline V gives CDR1 MNHEY, CDR2 SMNVEV (reference sequence).

This chain connects TRBV27 to TRBJ1-2; 10 bases map to TRBD1. The CDR3 runs 15 residues. The germline CDR1 and CDR2 sequences are MNHEY and SMNVEV (reference sequence). V was pared by 8 bases and J by 8 bases, with 14 bases of the junction left unmatched. The CDR3 nucleotides read TGTGCCAGCTTCAGACAGGGGGCAGTGTCTTGGGGCTACACCTTC. It encodes CASFRQGAVSWGYTF.

This sequence joins TRBV6-6 and TRBJ1-4, with D hard to call. This CDR3 contains 15 residues. V dropped 0 bases and J dropped 7 bases, with 12 bases sitting between them. CDR1 is MNHNY, CDR2 SVGAGI, per germline (reference sequence). The CDR3: CASSYSGGMGEKLFF. The CDR3 region has the DNA TGTGCCAGCAGTTACTCTGGCGGGATGGGTGAAAAACTGTTTTTT.

V is TRBV19 and J is TRBJ2-5; D possibly corresponds to TRBD2 (6 bases). The V end was cut by 9 bases, the J end by 2 bases, with 10 bases between. This CDR3 has 12 amino acids. From germline, CDR1 is LNHDA and CDR2 SQIVND (reference sequence). The CDR3: CASGDSQETQYF. CDR3 bases: TGTGCCAGCGGGGACTCGCAAGAGACCCAGTACTTC.

The chain uses TRBV7-9 and TRBJ1-1; the D gene is possibly TRBD1 (6 bases). This CDR3 has 17 amino acids. Germline CDR1 reads SEHNR; CDR2 reads FQNEAQ (reference sequence). V gave up 6 bases and J gave up 1 base, with 21 bases separating them. For the CDR3, the DNA is TGTGCCAGCAGTATTCGGGGACAATGGCAAGCGAACACTGAAGCTTTCTTT. Its translation: CASSIRGQWQANTEAFF.

V gene TRBV28 combines with J gene TRBJ2-1; no firm D call. The ends were cut back, 2 bases at V and 4 bases at J, with 15 bases in the middle. From germline, CDR1 is MDHEN and CDR2 SYDVKM. This CDR3 contains 16 residues. In DNA form, the CDR3 reads TGTGCCAGCAGTTTACCGACTCTTACAATTTACAATGAGCAGTTCTTC. This codes for CASSLPTLTIYNEQFF.

The V and J genes are TRBV6-6 and TRBJ2-5; 7 nucleotides agree with TRBD2. The germline CDR1 and CDR2 sequences are MNHNY and SVGAGI (reference sequence). Trimming took 7 bases from V and 8 from J; bases not matched to a gene: 4. This CDR3 has 11 residues. The DNA of the CDR3 is TGTGCCAGCACCGAGACTAGCACCCAGTACTTC. It encodes CASTETSTQYF.

The chain carries TRBV11-2 and TRBJ2-1; a possible D gene is TRBD2 (5 bases). The length of the CDR3 is 15 residues. V was cut by 4 bases and J by 6 bases, with 16 bases left in between. Germline V gene data show CDR1 as SGHAT and CDR2 as FQNNGV. For the CDR3, the DNA is TGTGCCAGCAGCTCACCCCGGGATTCTGGCAATGAGCAGTTCTTC. Its protein is CASSSPRDSGNEQFF.

V gene TRBV7-9 combines with J gene TRBJ2-3; D is perhaps TRBD1 (6 bases). V was trimmed by 2 bases and J by 2 bases, leaving 11 bases between them. The CDR3 has 15 amino acids. Germline V gives CDR1 SEHNR, CDR2 FQNEAQ (reference sequence). This chain's CDR3 is CASSLRGQNTDTQYF. The CDR3 DNA reads TGTGCCAGCAGCTTACGGGGACAAAACACAGATACGCAGTATTTT.

This clone was detected once. V and J are TRBV6-6 and TRBJ2-7, with 12 bases aligning to TRBD1. This CDR3 spans 13 amino acids. Unmatched junction bases numbered 1, after V lost 6 bases and J lost 4 bases. The germline gives CDR1 MNHNY, CDR2 SVGAGI (reference sequence). In nucleotides, the CDR3 is TGTGCCAGCAGGGGACAGGGGGCGTACGAGCAGTACTTC. Its translation is CASRGQGAYEQYF.

The chain links TRBV5-1 to TRBJ2-3, with TRBD2 matching over 12 bases. The germline gives CDR1 SGHRS, CDR2 YFSETQ. V dropped 2 bases and J dropped 3; count of bases not matched to a gene: 1. This CDR3 has 15 amino acids. CDR3 DNA sequence: TGCGCCAGCAGCTTTACTAGCGGGGGGACAGATACGCAGTATTTT. It yields the protein CASSFTSGGTDTQYF. The full variable domain, completed using reference TRBV5-1 and TRBJ2-3, is KAGVTQTPRYLIKTRGQQVTLSCSPISGHRSVSWYQQTPGQGLQFLFEYFSETQRNKGNFPGRFSGRQFSNSRSEMNVSTLELGDSALYLCASSFTSGGTDTQYFGPGTRLTVL.

The rearrangement joins TRBV7-2 to TRBJ1-1; D unclear. Germline-derived CDR1 and CDR2 are SGHTA and FQGNSA. Trimming stripped 5 bases from V and 0 bases from J, with 7 bases between. This CDR3 comprises 13 residues. The CDR3 nucleotides read TGTGCCAGCAGCCAGGATATGAACACTGAAGCTTTCTTT. Its translation is CASSQDMNTEAFF.

The chain has TRBV7-2 and TRBJ2-7; D remains ambiguous. The CDR3 contains 16 residues. Trimming shortened V by 5 bases and J by 6 bases, and 23 bases separated the two germline ends. CDR1 is SGHTA, CDR2 FQGNSA, per germline. DNA for the CDR3: TGTGCCAGCAGCGAATGGCCCCCTCATGCGGTCAGCGAGCAGTACTTC. The encoded protein is CASSEWPPHAVSEQYF.

This clone was counted a few times. The chain carries TRBV6-1 and TRBJ2-7; D gene ambiguous. The V end was cut by 3 bases, the J end by 3 bases, with 3 bases between. There are 11 residues in the CDR3. The germline CDR1 and CDR2 sequences are MNHNS and SASEGT. The CDR3 region is CASSERYEQYF. As DNA, the CDR3 is TGTGCCAGCAGTGAGCGCTACGAGCAGTACTTC.

V and J are TRBV7-3 and TRBJ2-1; 8 bases line up with TRBD1. CDR3 length: 16 amino acids. Germline V CDR1 and CDR2: SGHTA, FQGTGA. V trimming: 5 bases; J trimming: 3 bases; junction bases outside the gene matches: 9. Here the CDR3 reads CASSQEDGQGYNEQFF. The CDR3 DNA reads TGTGCCAGCAGCCAAGAGGACGGACAGGGCTACAATGAGCAGTTCTTC. Looking up the rest from reference TRBV7-3 and TRBJ2-1 gives the full variable domain: GAGVSQTPSNKVTEKGKYVELRCDPISGHTALYWYRQSLGQGPEFLIYFQGTGAADDSGLPNDRFFAVRPEGSVSTLKIQRTERGDSAVYLCASSQEDGQGYNEQFFGPGTRLTVL.

The genes are TRBV5-1 and TRBJ2-7; 7 bases are shared with TRBD2. Trimming at V came to 0 bases and at J to 0 bases, leaving 6 bases not matched to a gene. The CDR3 totals 16 residues. Germline CDR1 is SGHRS and CDR2 is YFSETQ. CDR3 in amino acids: CASSLASRGSSYEQYF. CDR3 nucleotides: TGCGCCAGCAGCTTGGCCTCGCGGGGGAGCTCCTACGAGCAGTACTTC.

V is TRBV28 and J is TRBJ1-4; weak D call: TRBD1 (6 bases). From germline, CDR1 is MDHEN and CDR2 SYDVKM. The CDR3 consists of 15 residues. Between the trimmed V and J ends, which lost 5 bases and 6 bases, there was a span of 16 bases. CDR3 DNA: TGTGCCAGCAGTACAGGGACGGGAGGGGATGAAAAACTGTTTTTT. It codes for CASSTGTGGDEKLFF.

The chain uses TRBV29-1 and TRBJ1-1; D is perhaps TRBD1 (6 bases). This CDR3 comprises 13 residues. V was cut by 7 bases and J by 1 base, with 13 bases left in between. Looked up from germline, CDR1 is SQVTM and CDR2 is ANQGSEA. The CDR3 protein is CSAQTGENTEAFF. The CDR3 nucleotides are TGCAGCGCCCAGACAGGAGAGAACACTGAAGCTTTCTTT. Using reference TRBV29-1 and TRBJ1-1 for the parts outside the CDR3, the full variable domain is SAVISQKPSRDICQRGTSLTIQCQVDSQVTMMFWYRQQPGQSLTLIATANQGSEATYESGFVIDKFPISRPNLTFSTLTVSNMSPEDSSIYLCSAQTGENTEAFFGQGTRLTVV.

This clone was picked up a small number of times. The chain has TRBV6-5 and TRBJ1-2, with a weak D call TRBD1 (5 bases). V was trimmed by 0 bases and J by 8 bases, leaving 13 bases between them. CDR1 MNHEY and CDR2 SVGAGI come from the germline V gene. The CDR3 runs 14 residues. CDR3 coding DNA: TGTGCCAGCAGTTACTCCCCCCGGAGGGACGGCTACACCTTC. It codes for CASSYSPRRDGYTF.

This clone was counted a single time. The gene calls are TRBV6-4 and TRBJ2-3; possibly TRBD1 for D (7 bases). The V gene lost 4 bases and the J gene lost 4 bases, with 12 bases spanning the gap. Germline assignment: CDR1 MRHNA and CDR2 SNTAGT. This CDR3 spans 14 amino acids. In DNA form, the CDR3 reads TGTGCCAGCAGTGCCCAGGGGGGAGCAGATACGCAGTATTTT. Amino acid sequence: CASSAQGGADTQYF.

The genes are TRBV28 and TRBJ2-5, with 10 nucleotides matching TRBD2. After removal of 8 bases from V and 3 bases from J, the junction contained 9 bases not matched to a gene. In germline, CDR1 is MDHEN, CDR2 SYDVKM. This CDR3 is 15 amino acids long. The CDR3 protein is CASHDSGGLEETQYF. The CDR3, as DNA: TGTGCCAGCCATGATAGCGGGGGGTTAGAAGAGACCCAGTACTTC.

This clone was counted once. J is TRBJ2-1 and V is TRBV30; tentatively, D is TRBD1 (5 bases). CDR1 and CDR2 from the germline V gene are GTSNPN and SVGIG (reference sequence). The ends were cut back, 7 bases at V and 9 bases at J, with 10 bases in the middle. The CDR3 is made up of 10 amino acids. CDR3 sequence (DNA): TGTGCCTTCAGGGTCGCTGAGCAGTTCTTC. The encoded protein is CAFRVAEQFF. Drawing the rest from reference TRBV30 and TRBJ2-1, the complete variable domain is SQTIHQWPATLVQPVGSPLSLECTVEGTSNPNLYWYRQAAGRGLQLLFYSVGIGQISSEVPQNLSASRPQDRQFILSSKKLLLSDSGFYLCAFRVAEQFFGPGTRLTVL.